The source of this T cell receptor (beta chain) is a study of cytomegalovirus exposure and HLA in healthy donors. Study details: HLA-typed donors were the source of 83 million or so unique TCRs held in an early data release.

Study-level findings and limits: Altogether, some 170 TCR beta chains were recorded as cytomegalovirus-associated. TCR beta sequences reportedly predicted most subjects' HLA-A and HLA-B alleles accurately. An assumption of roughly uniform sequencing depth across donors underlay the presence/absence analyses.

Germline CDR1 is LNHNV and CDR2 is YYDKDF (reference sequence). The trim removed 1 base at V and 3 bases at J, leaving 3 bases unmatched. The CDR3 runs to 14 residues. PCR primers comprised 60 Vbeta and 13 Jbeta primers. Measured with immunoSEQ multiplex PCR; TCRdb has only the in-frame clones, and not every one. The top ten hold 2.5% to 3% of the sample, which has roughly 57,000 clones, 82% seen once. Remarks on this clone: As yet, its antigen is unknown.

The sequenced sample was PBMCs. The rearrangement uses TRBV15 and TRBJ2-7; TRBD2 matches 7 bases. The receptor comes from a man aged 45-65 years in good health and CMV-seronegative. The CDR3 DNA reads TGTGCCACCAGCAGAGGGGACTACCACTACGAGCAGTACTTC. Translating it yields CATSRGDYHYEQYF.